This record covers a single T cell receptor beta chain. Its target is unknown. This sample's treatment: about 20 received Ad26.COV2.S at low or high dose, single or two shots; about 5 received placebo; per-sample allocation not given. Sampling was performed 63 days after the first vaccine or placebo injection. An Ad26 vector carrying the Wuhan-strain SARS-CoV-2 spike served as the vaccine. Sequencing used immunoSEQ multiplex PCR; TCRdb keeps in-frame clones, though not all of them. Of roughly 460,000 clones listed, 89% are singletons. The data derive from a study of Ad26.COV2.S vaccination and SARS-CoV-2 variants. About the study: Into the muscle, Ad26.COV2.S was dosed once or twice, 56 days apart. Study-wide results and caveats: Vaccinees displayed broader spike-specific TCR repertoires than placebo recipients. Total T cell responses may have been underestimated by the TCR breadth and depth analyses.

V lost 2 bases and J 4 bases, leaving 9 bases between the germline ends. CDR1 is KGHSH, CDR2 LQKENI, per germline. The CDR3 totals 13 residues. Sequencing used peripheral blood, obtained in a trial of Ad26.COV2.S vaccine versus placebo. This TCR derives from a person aged 18 to 59 who received the Ad26.COV2.S COVID-19 vaccine or a placebo. The chain is built from TRBV18 and TRBJ2-7, with D possibly called TRBD1 or TRBD2 (5 bases each). The CDR3 DNA follows: TGTGCCAGCTCACCAAGGGACGGGTACGAGCAGTACTTC. Its translation: CASSPRDGYEQYF.